This T cell receptor (beta chain) originates from a study of cytotoxic CD8 clonotypes in ibrutinib-treated CLL (dated by TCRdb to 2020 to 2022). Background for the entire study: The cohort had eleven to twelve relapsed/refractory and 15 treatment-naive patients; 17 to 18 were IGHV unmutated. Responses were partial in 25 or so patients and complete in 2; after median 68 months follow-up, around 15 stayed in remission and around 12 progressed. Response samples were taken after a median of 12 months on treatment, ranging from 6 to 36 months. On average, each sample had approximately 260,000 productive templates and under 95,000 productive rearrangements. Longitudinal samples were available for about 30% of the roughly 86 trial participants. Cryopreserved peripheral blood mononuclear cells were obtained prior to treatment, at the time of response, and at either disease progression or sustained remission. Every remission and progressive disease sample was obtained while ibrutinib was still being received by the patients. What the study reported, not specific to this receptor: Sampling times were not matched between sustained-remission and progressing patients, and lymph node repertoires were not studied. Public clonotypes were rare and either contracted or stayed stable during treatment, and the rise in clonality at ibrutinib response reflected the expansion of private clonotypes. At baseline, clonality was higher than in age-matched healthy donors and showed a strong correlation with circulating CD8+ T-cell counts. Clonality increased at ibrutinib response, stayed stable in sustained remission, and fell back toward baseline at progression.

Each clonotype received, on average, around 10x coverage in deep resolution sequencing performed on a MiSeq, where the target depth lay between 1 in 1 million and 1 in 200,000 T cells. The immunoSEQ hsTCRB Kit was used to generate TCR beta libraries. Concerning the study's data processing: The data were analyzed with ImmunoSEQ Analyzer and ImmunoSEQ Data Assistant, and V, D and J gene assignments followed IMGT definitions. Clonality, with values ranging from 0 to 1, was calculated as one minus the normalized Shannon entropy of productive rearrangement frequencies. Only overrepresented clonotypes making up at least 0.05% of each patient's repertoire were included in the public clonotype analysis. Some 13 repertoires from age-matched healthy donors, obtained from immuneACCESS, served as clonality controls. Imported from immuneACCESS, the table was reduced by TCRdb to in-frame sequences with V and J called. These copies leave out some clones; in studies compared against another copy, an unresolved V gene accounts for under half, and the cause of the remainder is not known. That table supplies the V and J calls and clone size; D and trimming were determined from the DNA. For this sample there are about 140,000 clones; 60% to 80% appear just once. Around 30% of the sample belongs to the ten largest clones.

According to the study, the label for this sample's time point signals: approximately eleven months on ibrutinib. For TCR beta library preparation, approximately 2.2 micrograms of genomic DNA were isolated from cryopreserved PBMCs. High-throughput TCR beta sequencing was performed on longitudinal blood samples from CLL patients receiving ibrutinib monotherapy. The patients took part in an open-label, single-center phase 2 trial of ibrutinib monotherapy. On this clone itself: Its antigen specificity is not known. There are no base qualities to consult, and no much larger clone falls within one base.

A distance of 14 bases separates the germline ends of V and J, which lose 4 bases and 6 bases respectively. The germline V gene sets CDR1 to SGDLS and CDR2 to YYNGEE. From the cysteine up to the phenylalanine, the CDR3 has a length of 13 residues. Only the CDR3 DNA is retained, 39 bases long and in frame from the first base. The TCR was taken from a human donor with chronic lymphocytic leukemia. This chain is built from TRBV9 and TRBJ2-7; the D region is possibly TRBD1 or TRBD2, each matching across 5 bases. The source was PBMCs, collected after 12 months of ibrutinib treatment. The DNA is TGTGCCAGCAGCCCCCGGGGCCTCTCCGAGCAGTACTTC. The encoded protein is CASSPRGLSEQYF.